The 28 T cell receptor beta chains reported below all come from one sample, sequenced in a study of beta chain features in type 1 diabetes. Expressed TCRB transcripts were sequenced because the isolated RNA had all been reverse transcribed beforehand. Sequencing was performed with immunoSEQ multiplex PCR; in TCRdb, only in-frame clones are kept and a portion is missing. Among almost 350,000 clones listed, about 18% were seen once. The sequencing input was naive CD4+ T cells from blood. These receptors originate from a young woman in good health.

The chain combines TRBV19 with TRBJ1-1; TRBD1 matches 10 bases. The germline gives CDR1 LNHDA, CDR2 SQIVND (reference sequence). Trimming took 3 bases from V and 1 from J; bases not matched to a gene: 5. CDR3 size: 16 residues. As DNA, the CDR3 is TGTGCCAGTAGTATGGGGACAGGGGTGGCGAACACTGAAGCTTTCTTT. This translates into CASSMGTGVANTEAFF.

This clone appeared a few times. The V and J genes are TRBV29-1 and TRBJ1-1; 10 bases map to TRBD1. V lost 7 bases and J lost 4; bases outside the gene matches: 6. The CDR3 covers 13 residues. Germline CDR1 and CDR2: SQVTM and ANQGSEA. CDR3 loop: CSARGQGSTEAFF. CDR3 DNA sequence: TGCAGCGCACGGGGACAGGGGAGCACTGAAGCTTTCTTT. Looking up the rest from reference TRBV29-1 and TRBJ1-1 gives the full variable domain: SAVISQKPSRDICQRGTSLTIQCQVDSQVTMMFWYRQQPGQSLTLIATANQGSEATYESGFVIDKFPISRPNLTFSTLTVSNMSPEDSSIYLCSARGQGSTEAFFGQGTRLTVV.

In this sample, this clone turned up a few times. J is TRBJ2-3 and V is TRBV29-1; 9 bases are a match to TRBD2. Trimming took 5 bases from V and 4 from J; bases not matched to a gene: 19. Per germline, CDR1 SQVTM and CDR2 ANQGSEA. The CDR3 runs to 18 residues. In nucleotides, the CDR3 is TGCAGCGTTCGGGGAACTAGCGGGTTTGAGGTCCGGGCAGATACGCAGTATTTT. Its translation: CSVRGTSGFEVRADTQYF.

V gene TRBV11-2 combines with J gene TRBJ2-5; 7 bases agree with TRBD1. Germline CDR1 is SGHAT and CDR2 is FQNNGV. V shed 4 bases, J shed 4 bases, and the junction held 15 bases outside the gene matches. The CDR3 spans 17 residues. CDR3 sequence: CASSSTSWDSFRETQYF. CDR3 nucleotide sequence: TGTGCCAGCAGCTCGACAAGCTGGGACAGCTTTCGAGAGACCCAGTACTTC. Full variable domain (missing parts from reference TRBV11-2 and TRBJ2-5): EAGVAQSPRYKIIEKRQSVAFWCNPISGHATLYWYQQILGQGPKLLIQFQNNGVVDDSQLPKDRFSAERLKGVDSTLKIQPAKLEDSAVYLCASSSTSWDSFRETQYFGPGTRLLVL.

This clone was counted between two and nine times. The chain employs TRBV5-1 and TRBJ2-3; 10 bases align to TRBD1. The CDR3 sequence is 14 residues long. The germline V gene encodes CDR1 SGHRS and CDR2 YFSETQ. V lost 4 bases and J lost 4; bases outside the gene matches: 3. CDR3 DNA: TGCGCCAGCAGCCTGACAGGGGGCGCAGATACGCAGTATTTT. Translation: CASSLTGGADTQYF.

Here the CDR3 DNA reads TGTGCCAGCTCAGCGGGAGCCGCCGGGGAGCTGTTTTTT. Its protein product is CASSAGAAGELFF. The chain joins TRBV2 to TRBJ2-2; TRBD2 agrees at 8 bases. Germline V lookup: CDR1 SNHLY, CDR2 FYNNEI. The length of the CDR3 is 13 residues. The J segment lost 6 bases and the V segment lost 8 bases, leaving 5 bases of the junction unmatched. The full variable domain, in which reference TRBV2 and TRBJ2-2 provide the parts outside the CDR3, is EPEVTQTPSHQVTQMGQEVILRCVPISNHLYFYWYRQILGQKVEFLVSFYNNEISEKSEIFDDQFSVERPDGSNFTLKIRSTKLEDSAMYFCASSAGAAGELFFGEGSRLTVL.

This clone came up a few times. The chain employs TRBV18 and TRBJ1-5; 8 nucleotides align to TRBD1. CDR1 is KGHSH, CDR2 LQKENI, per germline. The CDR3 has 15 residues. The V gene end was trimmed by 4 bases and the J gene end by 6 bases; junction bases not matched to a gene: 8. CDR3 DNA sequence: TGTGCCAGCTCACTTACAGGGGGAGAAAGTCAGCCCCAGCATTTT. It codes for CASSLTGGESQPQHF.

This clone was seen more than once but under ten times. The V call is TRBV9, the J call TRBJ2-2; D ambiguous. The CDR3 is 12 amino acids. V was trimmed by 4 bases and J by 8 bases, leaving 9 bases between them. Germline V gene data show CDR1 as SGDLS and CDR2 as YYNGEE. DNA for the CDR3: TGTGCCAGCAGCCCGGGTTTTGGGGAGCTGTTTTTT. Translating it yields CASSPGFGELFF.

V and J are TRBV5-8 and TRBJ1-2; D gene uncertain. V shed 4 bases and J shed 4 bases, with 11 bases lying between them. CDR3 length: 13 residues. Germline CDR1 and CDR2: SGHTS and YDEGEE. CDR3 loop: CASSPRRAYGYTF. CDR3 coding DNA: TGTGCCAGCAGCCCGCGGAGGGCCTATGGCTACACCTTC.

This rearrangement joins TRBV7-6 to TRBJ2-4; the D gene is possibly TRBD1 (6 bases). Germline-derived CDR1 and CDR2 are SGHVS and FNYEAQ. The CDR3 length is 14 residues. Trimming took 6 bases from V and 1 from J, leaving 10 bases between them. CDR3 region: CASSVGAAKNIQYF. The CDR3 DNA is TGTGCCAGCAGTGTGGGGGCGGCCAAAAACATTCAGTACTTC. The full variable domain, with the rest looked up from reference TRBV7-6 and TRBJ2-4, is GAGVSQSPRYKVTKRGQDVALRCDPISGHVSLYWYRQALGQGPEFLTYFNYEAQQDKSGLPNDRFSAERPEGSISTLTIQRTEQRDSAMYRCASSVGAAKNIQYFGAGTRLSVL.

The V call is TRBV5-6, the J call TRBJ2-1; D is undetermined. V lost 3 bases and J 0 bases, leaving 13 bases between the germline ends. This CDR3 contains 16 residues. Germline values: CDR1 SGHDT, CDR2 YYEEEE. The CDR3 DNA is TGTGCCAGCAGCTCGCCCCGAGGAAGCTCCTACAATGAGCAGTTCTTC. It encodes CASSSPRGSSYNEQFF.

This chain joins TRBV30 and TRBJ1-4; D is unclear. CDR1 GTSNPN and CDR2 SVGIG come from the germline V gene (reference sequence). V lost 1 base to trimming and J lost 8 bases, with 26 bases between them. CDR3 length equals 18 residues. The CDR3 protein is CAWSALRPKTEHEEKLFF. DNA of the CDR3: TGTGCCTGGAGTGCCCTTCGGCCGAAAACAGAGCATGAGGAAAAACTGTTTTTT.

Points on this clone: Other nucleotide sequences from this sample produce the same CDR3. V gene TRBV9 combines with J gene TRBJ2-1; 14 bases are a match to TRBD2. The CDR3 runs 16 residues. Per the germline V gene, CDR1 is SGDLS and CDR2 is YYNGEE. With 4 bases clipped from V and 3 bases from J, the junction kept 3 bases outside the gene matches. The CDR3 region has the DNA TGTGCCAGCAGCCCGGGGACTAGCGGGGGCTACAATGAGCAGTTCTTC. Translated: CASSPGTSGGYNEQFF.

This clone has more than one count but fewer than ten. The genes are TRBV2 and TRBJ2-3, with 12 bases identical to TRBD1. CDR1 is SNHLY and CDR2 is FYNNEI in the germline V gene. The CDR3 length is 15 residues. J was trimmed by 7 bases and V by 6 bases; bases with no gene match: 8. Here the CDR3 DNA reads TGTGCCAGCAGACGGGACAGGGGGCGAGGGAATACGCAGTATTTT. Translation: CASRRDRGRGNTQYF. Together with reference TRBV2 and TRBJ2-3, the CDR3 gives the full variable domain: EPEVTQTPSHQVTQMGQEVILRCVPISNHLYFYWYRQILGQKVEFLVSFYNNEISEKSEIFDDQFSVERPDGSNFTLKIRSTKLEDSAMYFCASRRDRGRGNTQYFGPGTRLTVL.

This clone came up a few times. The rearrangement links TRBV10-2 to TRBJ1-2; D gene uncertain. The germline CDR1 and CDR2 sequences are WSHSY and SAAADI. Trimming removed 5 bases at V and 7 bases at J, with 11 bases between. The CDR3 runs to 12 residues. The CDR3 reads CASSPQTGGYTF. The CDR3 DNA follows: TGCGCCAGCAGTCCCCAGACGGGTGGCTACACCTTC.

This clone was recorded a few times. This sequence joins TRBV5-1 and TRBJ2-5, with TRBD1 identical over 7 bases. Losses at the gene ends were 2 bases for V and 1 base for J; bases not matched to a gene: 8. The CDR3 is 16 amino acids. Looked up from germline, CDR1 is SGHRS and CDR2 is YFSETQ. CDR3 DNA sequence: TGCGCCAGCAGCTTATCCGGTACAGGGGCCCAAGAGACCCAGTACTTC. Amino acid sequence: CASSLSGTGAQETQYF. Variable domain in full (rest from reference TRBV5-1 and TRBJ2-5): KAGVTQTPRYLIKTRGQQVTLSCSPISGHRSVSWYQQTPGQGLQFLFEYFSETQRNKGNFPGRFSGRQFSNSRSEMNVSTLELGDSALYLCASSLSGTGAQETQYFGPGTRLLVL.

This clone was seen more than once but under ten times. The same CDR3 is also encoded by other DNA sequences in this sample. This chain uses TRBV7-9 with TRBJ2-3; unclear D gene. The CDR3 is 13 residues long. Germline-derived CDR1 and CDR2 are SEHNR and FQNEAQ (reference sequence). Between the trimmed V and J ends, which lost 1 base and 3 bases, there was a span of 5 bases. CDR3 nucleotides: TGTGCCAGCAGCTTAGGGAGTACAGATACGCAGTATTTT. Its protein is CASSLGSTDTQYF.

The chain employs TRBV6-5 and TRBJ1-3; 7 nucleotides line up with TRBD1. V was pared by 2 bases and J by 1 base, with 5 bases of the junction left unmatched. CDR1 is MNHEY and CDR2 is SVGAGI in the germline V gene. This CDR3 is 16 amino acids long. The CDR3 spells CASSYSQGVSGNTIYF. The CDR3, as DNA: TGTGCCAGCAGTTACAGTCAGGGGGTTTCTGGAAACACCATATATTTT.

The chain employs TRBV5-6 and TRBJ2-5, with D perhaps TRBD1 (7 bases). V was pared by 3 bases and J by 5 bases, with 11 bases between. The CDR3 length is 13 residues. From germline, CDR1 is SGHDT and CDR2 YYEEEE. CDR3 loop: CASSSSGGETQYF. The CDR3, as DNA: TGTGCCAGCAGCTCCTCAGGGGGGGAGACCCAGTACTTC.

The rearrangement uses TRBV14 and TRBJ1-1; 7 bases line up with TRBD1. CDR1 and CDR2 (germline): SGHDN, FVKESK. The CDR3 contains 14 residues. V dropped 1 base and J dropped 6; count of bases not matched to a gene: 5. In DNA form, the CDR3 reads TGTGCCAGCAGCCAAGTAGGACAGGTCGCTGAAGCTTTCTTT. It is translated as CASSQVGQVAEAFF.

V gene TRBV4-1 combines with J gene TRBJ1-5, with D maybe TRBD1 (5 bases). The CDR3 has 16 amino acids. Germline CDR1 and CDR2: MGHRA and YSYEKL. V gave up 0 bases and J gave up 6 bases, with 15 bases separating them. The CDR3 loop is CASSQEPGRGSQPQHF. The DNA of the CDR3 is TGCGCCAGCAGCCAAGAACCTGGGCGGGGGAGTCAGCCCCAGCATTTT.

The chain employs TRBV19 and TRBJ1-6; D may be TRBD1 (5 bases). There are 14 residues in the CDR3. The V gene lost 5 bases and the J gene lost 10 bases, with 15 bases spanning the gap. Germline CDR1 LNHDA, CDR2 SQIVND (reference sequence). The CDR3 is CASSLSKGRSPLHF. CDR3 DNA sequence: TGTGCCAGTAGTCTTTCCAAGGGGCGGTCACCCCTCCACTTT.

For the CDR3, the DNA is TGTGCCAGCTCACCGTCCTTAGCGGCCGCGCATGAGCAGTTCTTC. Translating it yields CASSPSLAAAHEQFF. The chain couples TRBV18 to TRBJ2-1, with a possible D match to TRBD2 (6 bases). V lost 3 bases and J 8 bases, leaving 17 bases between the germline ends. Germline CDR1 is KGHSH and CDR2 is LQKENI. CDR3 size: 15 residues.

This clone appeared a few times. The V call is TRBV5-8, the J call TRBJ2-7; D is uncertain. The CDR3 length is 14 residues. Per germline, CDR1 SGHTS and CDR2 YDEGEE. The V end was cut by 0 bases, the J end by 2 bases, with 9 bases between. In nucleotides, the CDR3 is TGTGCCAGCAGCTTGGTCGGTGTTGCCTACGAGCAGTACTTC. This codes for CASSLVGVAYEQYF.

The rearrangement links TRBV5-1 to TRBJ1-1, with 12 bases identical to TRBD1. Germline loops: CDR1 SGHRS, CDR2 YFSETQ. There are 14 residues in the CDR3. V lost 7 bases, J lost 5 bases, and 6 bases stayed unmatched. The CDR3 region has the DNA TGCGCCAGCCGGGACAGGGGGCAGATAACTGAAGCTTTCTTT. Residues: CASRDRGQITEAFF. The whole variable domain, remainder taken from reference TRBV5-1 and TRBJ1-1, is KAGVTQTPRYLIKTRGQQVTLSCSPISGHRSVSWYQQTPGQGLQFLFEYFSETQRNKGNFPGRFSGRQFSNSRSEMNVSTLELGDSALYLCASRDRGQITEAFFGQGTRLTVV.

The CDR3 bases are TGTGCCAGCAGCTTGGATCGCGGGGGGGCCTACGAGCAGTACTTC. Translated, it gives CASSLDRGGAYEQYF. The chain links TRBV5-4 to TRBJ2-7, with 9 bases lining up with TRBD2. This CDR3 region has 15 residues. Looked up from germline, CDR1 is SGHNT and CDR2 is YYREEE (reference sequence). Trimming at V came to 0 bases and at J to 2 bases, leaving 3 bases not matched to a gene.

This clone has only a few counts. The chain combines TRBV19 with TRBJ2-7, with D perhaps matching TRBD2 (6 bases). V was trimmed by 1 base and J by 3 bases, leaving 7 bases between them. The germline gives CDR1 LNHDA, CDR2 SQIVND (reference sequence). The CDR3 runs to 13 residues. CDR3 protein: CASSIVADYEQYF. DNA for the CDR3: TGTGCCAGTAGTATAGTAGCGGACTACGAGCAGTACTTC.

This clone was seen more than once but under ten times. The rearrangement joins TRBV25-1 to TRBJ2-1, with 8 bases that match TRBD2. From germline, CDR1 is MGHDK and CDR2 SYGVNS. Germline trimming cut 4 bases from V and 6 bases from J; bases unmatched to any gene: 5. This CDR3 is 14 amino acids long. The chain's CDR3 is CASSAQRGINEQFF. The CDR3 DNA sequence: TGTGCCAGCAGTGCCCAGCGGGGGATCAATGAGCAGTTCTTC. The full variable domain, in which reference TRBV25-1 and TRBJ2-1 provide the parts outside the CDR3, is EADIYQTPRYLVIGTGKKITLECSQTMGHDKMYWYQQDPGMELHLIHYSYGVNSTEKGDLSSESTVSRIRTEHFPLTLESARPSHTSQYLCASSAQRGINEQFFGPGTRLTVL.